The clone carrying this TCR beta chain came up many times. Its antigen is undetermined. These data are taken from a study of T cell responses to AZD1222 COVID-19 vaccine. Across the study: Whether given at about 4 or about 12 weeks, second doses were pooled. Study-wide results and caveats: Among vaccine-associated CD4 TCRs, coverage spanned spike, with dominance at 160-218 and 743-854. Females made up more of the donors, who were largely white British, and clonal diversity may have come out too low. Regions left unmutated in variants are reportedly the target of nearly half of spike-specific TCRs.

Trimming stripped 3 bases from V and 2 bases from J, with 10 bases between. The CDR3 is 14 residues long. Germline assignment: CDR1 MGHDK and CDR2 SYGVNS. Repertoires were generated with immunoSEQ multiplex PCR, while TCRdb's copy carries only in-frame clones and drops some. The sample includes roughly 72,000 clones, less than 85% of them seen just once. The source material was peripheral blood, sampled on day 0 of AZD1222 vaccination. This receptor was identified in an adult in good health. V is TRBV25-1 and J is TRBJ1-2; D is possibly TRBD1 (5 bases). The CDR3 sequence is CASSDRGGNYGYTF. CDR3 DNA sequence: TGTGCCAGCAGTGATAGGGGAGGGAACTATGGCTACACCTTC.